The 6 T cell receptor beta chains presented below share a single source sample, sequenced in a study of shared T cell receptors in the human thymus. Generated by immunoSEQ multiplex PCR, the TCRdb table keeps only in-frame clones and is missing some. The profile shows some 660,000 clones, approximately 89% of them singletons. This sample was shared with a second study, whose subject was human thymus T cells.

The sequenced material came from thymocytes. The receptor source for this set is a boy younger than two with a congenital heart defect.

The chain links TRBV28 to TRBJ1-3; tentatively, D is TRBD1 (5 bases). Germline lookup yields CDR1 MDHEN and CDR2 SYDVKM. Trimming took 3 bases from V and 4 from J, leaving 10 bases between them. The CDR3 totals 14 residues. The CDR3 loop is CASSFPREGNTIYF. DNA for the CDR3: TGTGCCAGCAGTTTCCCCAGGGAAGGAAACACCATATATTTT.

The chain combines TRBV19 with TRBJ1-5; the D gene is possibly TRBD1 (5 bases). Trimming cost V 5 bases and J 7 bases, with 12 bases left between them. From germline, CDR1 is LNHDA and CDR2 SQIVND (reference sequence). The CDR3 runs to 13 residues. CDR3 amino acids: CASSGGGWQPQHF. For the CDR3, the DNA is TGTGCCAGTAGTGGGGGAGGCTGGCAGCCCCAGCATTTT.

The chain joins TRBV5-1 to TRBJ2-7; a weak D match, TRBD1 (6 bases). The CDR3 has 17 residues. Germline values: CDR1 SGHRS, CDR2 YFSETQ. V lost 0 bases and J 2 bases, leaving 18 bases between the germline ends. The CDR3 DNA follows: TGCGCCAGCAGCTTGGAGGCGGCTGGGACAAGGACCTACGAGCAGTACTTC. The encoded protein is CASSLEAAGTRTYEQYF.

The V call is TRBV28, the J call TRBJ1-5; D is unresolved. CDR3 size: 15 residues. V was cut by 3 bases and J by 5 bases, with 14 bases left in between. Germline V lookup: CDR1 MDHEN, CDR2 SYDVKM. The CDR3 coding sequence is TGTGCCAGCAGTTTGAAACGGGGTCCCCATCAGCCCCAGCATTTT. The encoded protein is CASSLKRGPHQPQHF.

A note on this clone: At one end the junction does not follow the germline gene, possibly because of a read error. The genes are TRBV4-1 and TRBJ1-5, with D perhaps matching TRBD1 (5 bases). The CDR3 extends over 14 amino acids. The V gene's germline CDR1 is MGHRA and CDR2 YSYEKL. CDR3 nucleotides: TGCGCCAACAGCCTCTCAGGGCGCAATCAGCCCCAGCATTTT. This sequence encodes CANSLSGRNQPQHF.

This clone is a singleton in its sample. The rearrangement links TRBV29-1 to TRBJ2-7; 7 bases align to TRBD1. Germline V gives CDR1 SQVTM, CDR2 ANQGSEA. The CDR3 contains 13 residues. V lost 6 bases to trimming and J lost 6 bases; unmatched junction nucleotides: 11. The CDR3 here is CSVHWDSSSEQYF. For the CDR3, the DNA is TGCAGCGTCCACTGGGACAGCAGCAGCGAGCAGTACTTC.